The rows below give T cell receptor beta chains drawn from one sample of a study of sequential checkpoint blockade in melanoma. Clones were sequenced by immunoSEQ multiplex PCR, and TCRdb holds only the in-frame ones, with some missing. The sample contains about 13,000 clones, less than 35% of which appear only once. The specimen comprised tumor tissue (inferred from file names), sampled from a patient given nivolumab and ipilimumab in sequence. These receptors were obtained from a human donor with melanoma. The CDR3 runs from the conserved cysteine through the conserved F or W. Each record gives: V gene, clone size, CDR3 protein. Clone size is given for some rows only: seen once, a few or many times, or a class if the clone is expanded.

v_call: TRBV1
clone_size: .
cdr3_aa: CASSQDAASGTDTQYF

v_call: TRBV7-5
clone_size: few
cdr3_aa: CASSPPPAGSSYNEQFF

v_call: TRBV15
clone_size: .
cdr3_aa: CATRARGGDSTDTQYF

v_call: TRBV15
clone_size: .
cdr3_aa: CATSIGTGGYRDTQYF

v_call: TRBV6-8
clone_size: few
cdr3_aa: CASSYGTGGLKETQYF

v_call: TRBV6-8
clone_size: few
cdr3_aa: CASMGRVTDTQYF

v_call: TRBV25-1
clone_size: few
cdr3_aa: CASSDGLGSEQFF

v_call: TRBV9
clone_size: few
cdr3_aa: CASSVGQANTEAFF

v_call: TRBV6-1
clone_size: medium-sized
cdr3_aa: CASSEGAGFMNTEAFF

v_call: TRBV5-1
clone_size: .
cdr3_aa: CASSFGESSYEQYF

v_call: TRBV6-8
clone_size: many
cdr3_aa: CASSYSLTDPYEQYF

v_call: TRBV4-1
clone_size: many
cdr3_aa: CASTYGTSGSNEQFF

v_call: TRBV18
clone_size: .
cdr3_aa: CASSPAGKYEQYF

v_call: TRBV9
clone_size: many
cdr3_aa: CASSADWPSYNEQFF

v_call: TRBV10-2
clone_size: .
cdr3_aa: CASRGPLNTEAFF

v_call: TRBV10-3
clone_size: .
cdr3_aa: CAISEGQGAYEQFF

v_call: TRBV5-1
clone_size: medium-sized
cdr3_aa: CASSLRDGTYNEQFF

v_call: TRBV28
clone_size: few
cdr3_aa: CASSFPRLAGIETQYF

v_call: TRBV5-1
clone_size: .
cdr3_aa: CASRSGTSEGGYTF

v_call: TRBV29-1
clone_size: .
cdr3_aa: CSVVGIHDYGYTF

v_call: TRBV7-7
clone_size: few
cdr3_aa: CASSSGQGNYNEQFF

v_call: TRBV9
clone_size: many
cdr3_aa: CASSVMGLAEGSRQYF

v_call: TRBV10-3
clone_size: few
cdr3_aa: CAISEFPNIRYNEQFF

v_call: TRBV6-8
clone_size: .
cdr3_aa: CASRSTKPGLAAEGEQYF

v_call: TRBV14
clone_size: .
cdr3_aa: CASSQGVLIGGWETQYF

v_call: TRBV11-3
clone_size: many
cdr3_aa: CASSPADQPGANVLTF

v_call: TRBV28
clone_size: .
cdr3_aa: CASSFARGFNEKLFF

v_call: TRBV10-2
clone_size: .
cdr3_aa: CASRVIRTDTQYF

v_call: TRBV9
clone_size: .
cdr3_aa: CASSVVGGGICYEQYF

v_call: TRBV19
clone_size: .
cdr3_aa: CASSWGTVGEQYF

v_call: TRBV12-5
clone_size: .
cdr3_aa: CASGLVAGMNTEAFF

v_call: TRBV28
clone_size: few
cdr3_aa: CASSLWTTGWPEAFF

v_call: TRBV19
clone_size: .
cdr3_aa: CASSIQGGQPQHF

v_call: TRBV11-3
clone_size: many
cdr3_aa: CASSLLSSGGREQYF

v_call: TRBV5-1
clone_size: .
cdr3_aa: CASSLWGTSQETQYF

v_call: TRBV29-1
clone_size: .
cdr3_aa: CSVGGGSGQVDEKLFF

v_call: TRBV6-1
clone_size: medium-sized
cdr3_aa: CASSEEPGRSTDTQYF

v_call: TRBV6-8
clone_size: .
cdr3_aa: CASSYSAGLHTGELFF

v_call: TRBV28
clone_size: .
cdr3_aa: CASSRTSGPTDTQYF

v_call: TRBV11-3
clone_size: few
cdr3_aa: CASSQGQGREKLFF

v_call: TRBV10-2
clone_size: .
cdr3_aa: CASSGGQGRQETQYF

v_call: TRBV11-3
clone_size: many
cdr3_aa: CASSLGSWGGQETQYF

v_call: TRBV18
clone_size: .
cdr3_aa: CASSLDYQGEQYF

v_call: TRBV18
clone_size: .
cdr3_aa: CASSPQSFGQGAEAFF

v_call: TRBV5-1
clone_size: .
cdr3_aa: CASSFSQGDGNTIYF